The rows below give T cell receptor beta chains drawn from one sample of a study of read filtering for tumor transcriptome and immune sequencing. MiXCR, applied by TCRdb to the reads, yields one record per CDR3 protein. The sample records over 45,000 distinct CDR3 sequences, approximately 12% being singletons. Sequenced input: a population of CD138-negative cells sorted from bone marrow. Source of these receptors: a donor at least 40 years old with multiple myeloma. Each CDR3 is given with its conserved first and last residue. The D gene is left open where the match is weak. The size of a clone is reported for some rows only, either as once, few or many, or as a class for expanded clones.

j_call: TRBJ2-3
v_call: TRBV14
clone_size: many
d_call: -
cdr3_nt: TGTGCCAGCAGCCAAGGGGGGAGTCAAACAGATACGCAGTATTTT
cdr3_aa: CASSQGGSQTDTQYF

j_call: TRBJ1-1
v_call: TRBV18
clone_size: -
d_call: -
cdr3_nt: TGTGCCAGCTCACCGACACCTCGGGATTCGGAAGCTTTCTTT
cdr3_aa: CASSPTPRDSEAFF

j_call: TRBJ2-1
v_call: TRBV10-3
clone_size: many
d_call: -
cdr3_nt: TGTGCCATCAGTGAGCCCCGGGGACCTTTCAATGAGCAGTTCTTC
cdr3_aa: CAISEPRGPFNEQFF

j_call: TRBJ1-1
v_call: TRBV28
clone_size: few
d_call: -
cdr3_nt: TGTGCCAGCAGTATATATACAGGTACGAACGCTGAAGCTTTCTTT
cdr3_aa: CASSIYTGTNAEAFF

j_call: TRBJ2-5
v_call: TRBV20-1
clone_size: many
d_call: TRBD2
cdr3_nt: TGCAGTGCCAAGAGGGCTAGCGGGAGGTCTGAAGAGACCCAGTACTTC
cdr3_aa: CSAKRASGRSEETQYF

j_call: TRBJ1-2
v_call: TRBV5-4
clone_size: many
d_call: -
cdr3_nt: TGTGCCAGCAGCACTGGACAGAACTATGGCTACACCTTC
cdr3_aa: CASSTGQNYGYTF

j_call: TRBJ1-5
v_call: TRBV29-1
clone_size: -
d_call: TRBD1
cdr3_nt: TGCAGCGTTTCCGGACAGGGTGGCAATCAGCCCCAGCATTTT
cdr3_aa: CSVSGQGGNQPQHF

j_call: TRBJ1-5
v_call: TRBV5-1
clone_size: many
d_call: -
cdr3_nt: TGCGCCAGCAGCTTGGGACCTCTGGGGAGCAATCAGCCCCAGCATTTT
cdr3_aa: CASSLGPLGSNQPQHF

j_call: TRBJ1-1
v_call: TRBV29-1
clone_size: many
d_call: -
cdr3_nt: TGCAGCGTCCTCGACTCTAAGACGCCTGAAGCTTTCTTT
cdr3_aa: CSVLDSKTPEAFF

j_call: TRBJ2-7
v_call: TRBV7-9
clone_size: many
d_call: TRBD1
cdr3_nt: TGTGCCAGCAGCTCAACCGGGACAGGGGGCGGCGAGCAGTACTTC
cdr3_aa: CASSSTGTGGGEQYF

j_call: TRBJ1-4
v_call: TRBV10-3
clone_size: many
d_call: -
cdr3_nt: TGTGCCATCAGCCACACCAACCCAAATGAAAAACTGTTTTTT
cdr3_aa: CAISHTNPNEKLFF

j_call: TRBJ2-3
v_call: TRBV5-1
clone_size: many
d_call: -
cdr3_nt: TGCGCCAGCAGTACAGGGTTTCCTAGCACAGATACGCAGTATTTT
cdr3_aa: CASSTGFPSTDTQYF

j_call: TRBJ2-3
v_call: TRBV4-1
clone_size: many
d_call: TRBD2
cdr3_nt: TGCGCCAGCTGCACTAGCGTTGGCACAGATACGCAGTATTTT
cdr3_aa: CASCTSVGTDTQYF

j_call: TRBJ1-5
v_call: TRBV12-3/TRBV12-4
clone_size: many
d_call: -
cdr3_nt: TGTGCCAGCAGTTTAGCGAGGGGCAATCAGCCCCAGCATTTT
cdr3_aa: CASSLARGNQPQHF

j_call: TRBJ2-1
v_call: TRBV12-3/TRBV12-4
clone_size: many
d_call: -
cdr3_nt: TGTGCCAGCAGTCCTCTAGCGTTCGATGAGCAGTTCTTC
cdr3_aa: CASSPLAFDEQFF

j_call: TRBJ2-7
v_call: TRBV29-1
clone_size: many
d_call: -
cdr3_nt: TGCAGCGTTGTTGGGGTGGGCAGAAGCGACGAGCAGTACTTC
cdr3_aa: CSVVGVGRSDEQYF

j_call: TRBJ1-1
v_call: TRBV29-1
clone_size: many
d_call: TRBD1
cdr3_nt: TGCAGCGTTGGACAGGGGCGCAACACTGAAGCTTTCTTT
cdr3_aa: CSVGQGRNTEAFF

j_call: TRBJ2-6
v_call: TRBV6-1
clone_size: many
d_call: TRBD1
cdr3_nt: TGTGCCAGTAAACCGGGACAGGGGGCGCCCGGGGCCAACGTCCTGACTTTC
cdr3_aa: CASKPGQGAPGANVLTF

j_call: TRBJ2-3
v_call: TRBV13
clone_size: many
d_call: TRBD2
cdr3_nt: TGTGCCAGCTCCTCCAGCGGGACCGACACAGATACGCAGTATTTT
cdr3_aa: CASSSSGTDTDTQYF

j_call: TRBJ2-1
v_call: TRBV7-3
clone_size: many
d_call: -
cdr3_nt: TGTGCCAGCAGCTTAAATCGAGCGGGCAGTCTGAATGAGCAGTTCTTC
cdr3_aa: CASSLNRAGSLNEQFF

j_call: TRBJ2-7
v_call: TRBV11-2
clone_size: many
d_call: TRBD1
cdr3_nt: TGTGCCAGCAGCTCCCTCCGGGACAGGGGTTACGAGCAGTACTTC
cdr3_aa: CASSSLRDRGYEQYF

j_call: TRBJ2-7
v_call: TRBV4-3
clone_size: many
d_call: -
cdr3_nt: TGCGCCAGCAGCCAGGGTATGTACTACGAGCAGTACTTC
cdr3_aa: CASSQGMYYEQYF

j_call: TRBJ2-1
v_call: TRBV27
clone_size: few
d_call: TRBD2
cdr3_nt: TGTGCCAGCAGTTTATCTAGCGGGAGCTACAATGAGCAGTTCTTC
cdr3_aa: CASSLSSGSYNEQFF

j_call: TRBJ2-2
v_call: TRBV5-1
clone_size: many
d_call: -
cdr3_nt: TGCGCCAGCAGCTTGTCCCACCTCACCGGGGAGCTGTTTTTT
cdr3_aa: CASSLSHLTGELFF